What follows are 4 T cell receptor beta chains derived from one specimen sequenced in a study of blood T cell repertoires in COVID-19. Assay: immunoSEQ multiplex PCR; the TCRdb copy retains only in-frame clones and omits some. The sample contains about 220,000 clones, 70% to 90% of which appear only once. The specimen was PBMCs or T cells enriched from blood (not recorded which). The source is a woman in her thirties or forties with acute COVID-19.

The genes are TRBV5-1 and TRBJ2-1, with 9 bases lining up with TRBD1. This CDR3 comprises 16 residues. With 0 bases clipped from V and 5 bases from J, the junction kept 6 bases outside the gene matches. CDR1 SGHRS and CDR2 YFSETQ come from the germline V gene. The CDR3 DNA sequence: TGCGCCAGCAGCTTGGAGGCGGGACAGGGCAACAATGAGCAGTTCTTC. Protein product: CASSLEAGQGNNEQFF.

In its sample, this clone was seen many times. This chain connects TRBV5-6 to TRBJ2-1; D unresolved. The CDR3 consists of 12 residues. Germline V gene lookup returns CDR1 SGHDT and CDR2 YYEEEE. Trimming shortened V by 5 bases and J by 7 bases, and 10 bases separated the two germline ends. The CDR3: CASRGLANEQFF. CDR3 nucleotide sequence: TGTGCCAGCAGGGGCCTGGCGAATGAGCAGTTCTTC.

J is TRBJ2-1 and V is TRBV2; D is perhaps TRBD2 (7 bases). Germline V gene sequence: CDR1 SNHLY, CDR2 FYNNEI. V was pared by 9 bases and J by 9 bases, with 18 bases between. The CDR3 has 13 residues. CDR3 protein: CARKTPGEGEQFF. The CDR3 DNA reads TGTGCCAGGAAGACTCCAGGGGAGGGTGAGCAGTTCTTC.

A single count supports this clone. This chain joins TRBV7-8 and TRBJ1-6; tentatively, D is TRBD1 (5 bases). The CDR3 runs to 18 residues. The V and J ends lost 5 bases and 1 base respectively, with 18 bases between them. Per the germline V gene, CDR1 is SGHVS and CDR2 is FQNEAQ. The CDR3 spells CASSTGTAGGSYNSPLHF. The DNA of the CDR3 is TGTGCCAGCAGCACCGGGACGGCCGGGGGTTCCTATAATTCACCCCTCCACTTT.